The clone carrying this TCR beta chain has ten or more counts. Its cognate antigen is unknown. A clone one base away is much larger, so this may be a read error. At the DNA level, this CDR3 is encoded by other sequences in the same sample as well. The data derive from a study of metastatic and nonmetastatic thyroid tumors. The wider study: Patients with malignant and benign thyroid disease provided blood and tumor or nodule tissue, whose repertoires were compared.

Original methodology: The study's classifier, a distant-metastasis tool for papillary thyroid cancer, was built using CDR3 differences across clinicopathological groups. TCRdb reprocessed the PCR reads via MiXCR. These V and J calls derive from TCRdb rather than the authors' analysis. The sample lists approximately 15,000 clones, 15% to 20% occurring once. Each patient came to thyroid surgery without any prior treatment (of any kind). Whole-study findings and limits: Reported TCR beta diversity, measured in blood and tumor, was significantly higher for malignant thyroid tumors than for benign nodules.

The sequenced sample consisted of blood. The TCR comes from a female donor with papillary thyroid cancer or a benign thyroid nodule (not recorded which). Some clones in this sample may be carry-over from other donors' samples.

DNA of the CDR3: TGTGCCAGCAGCTTAACCGGGCAGGTTAGCGCAGATACGCAGTATTTT. Protein: CASSLTGQVSADTQYF. V and J are TRBV7-3 and TRBJ2-3, with a tentative D call TRBD2 (5 bases). CDR3 length equals 16 residues. V was cut by 0 bases and J by 4 bases, with 14 bases left in between. Germline CDR1 SGHTA, CDR2 FQGTGA.